Listed below are T cell receptor beta chains from one sample, sequenced in a study of OX40 agonist ivuxolimab in advanced cancers. This table comes from immunoSEQ multiplex PCR, and its TCRdb copy is limited to in-frame clones, with some not included. This table has some 73,000 clones, about 90% appearing once. This material consisted of CD4+ or CD8+ T cells sorted from blood, taken in a trial of the OX40 agonist ivuxolimab. Receptor source: an adult with an advanced solid tumor such as melanoma, head and neck, liver or kidney cancer. CDR3s include the opening cysteine and the closing phenylalanine or tryptophan. Fields, in order: D gene, clone size, V gene, J gene, CDR3 protein, CDR3 DNA. D genes are given only for firm matches. Expanded clones get a size class; other rows say once, few or many, or leave the size out.

TRBD1	-	TRBV13	TRBJ2-7	CASSHRTGTGSYEQYF	TGTGCCAGCAGCCACCGAACCGGGACAGGATCTTACGAGCAGTACTTC
-	-	TRBV11-1	TRBJ1-1	CASSLLGDTEAFF	TGTGCCAGCAGCTTATTAGGGGACACTGAAGCTTTCTTT
-	-	TRBV2	TRBJ2-5	CASSVGSQETQYF	TGTGCCAGCAGTGTCGGCAGTCAAGAGACCCAGTACTTC
-	-	TRBV7-3	TRBJ2-1	CASSLNVAKNNEQFF	TGTGCCAGCAGCTTAAATGTGGCTAAAAACAATGAGCAGTTCTTC
-	-	TRBV6-4	TRBJ2-7	CASSDSMGNEQYF	TGTGCCAGCAGTGACTCGATGGGTAACGAGCAGTACTTC
-	-	TRBV6-6	TRBJ1-5	CASSYSAGDSNQPQHF	TGTGCCAGCAGTTACTCGGCCGGCGATAGCAATCAGCCCCAGCATTTT
-	-	TRBV5-8	TRBJ2-7	CASSLFNEQYF	TGTGCCAGCAGCTTGTTCAACGAGCAGTACTTC
-	-	TRBV6-1	TRBJ1-6	CASSDLGRPYNSPLHF	TGTGCCAGCAGTGACCTAGGGCGGCCTTATAATTCACCCCTCCACTTT
TRBD2	-	TRBV6-5	TRBJ2-1	CASSGTSGAYNEQFF	TGTGCCAGCAGTGGGACTAGCGGAGCCTACAATGAGCAGTTCTTC
TRBD1	-	TRBV9	TRBJ2-1	CASSTQGPWDEQFF	TGTGCCAGCAGCACACAGGGGCCCTGGGATGAGCAGTTCTTC
TRBD2	once	TRBV27	TRBJ2-1	CASRLAGEVWEQFF	TGTGCCAGCAGGTTAGCGGGAGAGGTGTGGGAGCAGTTCTTC
TRBD2	-	TRBV11-2	TRBJ2-1	CASSLRWAGEAINEQFF	TGTGCCAGCAGCTTACGCTGGGCGGGAGAGGCGATCAATGAGCAGTTCTTC
TRBD2	-	TRBV7-9	TRBJ2-3	CASSPAIGAGGTDTQYF	TGTGCCAGCAGCCCGGCAATTGGGGCGGGAGGCACAGATACGCAGTATTTT
TRBD1	-	TRBV5-6	TRBJ2-3	CASSDGTGYTDTQYF	TGTGCCAGCAGCGATGGGACAGGATACACAGATACGCAGTATTTT
-	-	TRBV28	TRBJ1-2	CASSLSGRARSLYYGYTF	TGTGCCAGCAGTTTATCCGGCAGGGCCCGAAGCCTATACTATGGCTACACCTTC
-	-	TRBV6-6	TRBJ1-2	CASSYSPAEYYGYTF	TGTGCCAGCAGTTACTCCCCAGCCGAATACTATGGCTACACCTTC
-	-	TRBV28	TRBJ1-4	CAPREVRVGEKLFF	TGTGCCCCACGGGAGGTGAGGGTGGGGGAAAAACTGTTTTTT
-	-	TRBV11-3	TRBJ2-2	CASSLRGQTTGELFF	TGTGCCAGCAGCTTACGGGGACAAACCACCGGGGAGCTGTTTTTT
TRBD1	-	TRBV27	TRBJ1-2	CASSPQTGASGYGYTF	TGTGCCAGCAGTCCCCAAACAGGGGCAAGCGGCTATGGCTACACCTTC
TRBD1	-	TRBV5-1	TRBJ2-7	CASSLGQGRNEQYF	TGCGCCAGCAGCTTGGGACAGGGTAGGAACGAGCAGTACTTC
-	-	TRBV6-5	TRBJ1-1	CASSYGGVDTEAFF	TGTGCCAGCAGTTACGGTGGGGTCGACACTGAAGCTTTCTTT
-	-	TRBV28	TRBJ1-3	CASSLTGQWSGNTIYF	TGTGCCAGCAGTTTAACCGGACAGTGGTCTGGAAACACCATATATTTT
TRBD1	once	TRBV14	TRBJ2-1	CASSQTGGEQFF	TGTGCCAGCAGCCAAACAGGGGGGGAGCAGTTCTTC
TRBD2	-	TRBV27	TRBJ2-7	CASIGPLTAGGLGEQYF	TGTGCCAGCATCGGGCCGTTGACTGCGGGGGGACTAGGCGAGCAGTACTTC